The following is a TCR beta chain sequence with its context. No antigen is known for it. An end of the junction does not agree with germline; a read error may underlie this. Among the hyperthyroidism patients, all were newly diagnosed, aged 18 to 65, with under 2 months' duration. There are 15 residues in the CDR3. Germline V CDR1 and CDR2: SEHNR, FQNEAQ (reference sequence). CDR3 regions of TCR beta were amplified from RNA transcripts. Following a first-round RT-PCR that used HTBI primers, a second-round multiplex PCR was carried out. TCRdb independently ran MiXCR on the multiplex PCR reads; one entry per CDR3 protein. The repertoire holds 900,000 to 1,200,000 distinct CDR3 sequences, with about two fifths as singletons. This sample was included in a study of Graves' ophthalmopathy and Graves' hyperthyroidism. Study as a whole: Hyperthyroidism showing no ophthalmopathy within 18 months of follow-up was stable.

Findings and caveats of the study: In blood, most expanded thyroid clonotypes above 0.001 frequency were also detected.

This clonotype was obtained from an adult man with Graves' hyperthyroidism. The J gene is TRBJ1-4, the V gene TRBV7-9; TRBD1 might be the D (5 bases). Source material: peripheral blood or thyroid tissue (not recorded which). CDR3 in DNA: TGTGCCAGCAGCTTAGGGGACGGATACGGGGAAAACCTGTTTTTT. This translates into CASSLGDGYGENLFF.